These T cell receptor beta chains were read from a single sample in a study of graft-versus-host responses after intestinal transplantation. Assay used: immunoSEQ multiplex PCR; TCRdb lists only in-frame clones, some missing. The sample shows around 33,000 clones, around 94% of them seen only once. Sequencing used PBMCs, obtained 16 days after intestinal transplant. These receptors were collected from a human patient who received an intestinal transplant, so some T cells may come from the graft donor. Both conserved end residues are part of each CDR3. Fields, in order: D gene, V gene, CDR3 protein. The D gene is left open where the match is weak.

TRBD1 TRBV5-6 CASTQGGTEAFF
TRBD2 TRBV9 CASSGTGTSGYEQYF
TRBD1 TRBV29-1 CSVERTGLNTGELFF
TRBD1 TRBV19 CASTFGQGAYEQYF
TRBD2 TRBV9 CASSPGTSFYGQYF
TRBD2 TRBV27 CASSFRFSGFTDTQYF
TRBD1 TRBV5-1 CASGEVDRASYEQYF
NA TRBV6-4 CASSDRETQYF
NA TRBV5-4 CASSPGRRTPSGANVLTF
NA TRBV29-1 CSVAFISYEQYF
NA TRBV18 CASSPQITNTGELFF
NA TRBV6-5 CASSPGRGGEQYF
NA TRBV7-3 CASSRLAGTYEQYF
NA TRBV5-1 CASSLTGRPLYYGYTF
TRBD2 TRBV2 CASGSRGSGRAYEQYF
NA TRBV15 CATSRDRERAKDGYTF
TRBD1 TRBV14 CASSSSGTGSYNEQFF
NA TRBV20-1 CSAGDNTEAFF
TRBD2 TRBV6-1 CASSEGGGSGRDIQYF
TRBD1 TRBV28 CASSTSGQGVSGNTIYF
NA TRBV19 CASSIDFRSTDTQYF
TRBD1 TRBV6-1 CASRRQGGTDTQYF
NA TRBV4-1 CASSLDGNGNTEAFF
TRBD1 TRBV5-3 CARSFRDSPYEQYF
NA TRBV27 CASSFSSTDTQYF
TRBD1 TRBV4-3 CASSHQTGEAFF
TRBD2 TRBV6-1 CASSVLGTSGFSFSYNEQFF
NA TRBV6-6 CASSPIRGQETQYF
NA TRBV9 CASSVGGLTYEQYF
NA TRBV6-1 CASSGGSEAFF
TRBD2 TRBV4-1 CASSQVLTSGWGDTQYF
NA TRBV2 CASSEGPGSSYEQYF
NA TRBV6-5 CASSYSIDSYNSPLHF
NA TRBV12-5 CASGLVASGGGMGNNEQFF
TRBD1 TRBV6-5 CASSYSTGAYGYTF
NA TRBV7-8 CASSLVKGVDTGELFF
NA TRBV7-9 CASSSVGGQETQYF
TRBD1 TRBV27 CASSSLDRGRQRTSYEQYF
NA TRBV6-1 CASSEIPPLEVGELFF
NA TRBV10-1 CASSEVNSQGTDTQYF
TRBD1 TRBV5-6 CASRLESRGREQYF
NA TRBV4-3 CASSQDWRGYEQYF
TRBD2 TRBV10-3 CAISEQPGLAGADTQYF
NA TRBV4-2 CASSQRSGSPSRYGYTF
TRBD1 TRBV6-5 CASSTFHRGEAFF
NA TRBV5-1 CASSPGSTNEKLFF
NA TRBV6-6 CASSPTASSSYEQYF
NA TRBV5-4 CASSSLTGSRDEQFF
NA TRBV7-9 CASSFPSGLDTMKQFF
NA TRBV15 CATSRGVTYEQYF
TRBD1 TRBV28 CASSGVDRESPYEQYF
NA TRBV9 CASSVAPRRGSSYNEQFF
NA TRBV27 CASSIQPSTDTQYF
NA TRBV30 CAWGSGPSTDTQYF
NA TRBV13 CASSLEPAGANVLTF
TRBD1 TRBV11-1 CASSNRGEEKLFF
TRBD2 TRBV5-1 CASSPAVTSGTTDTQYF